This T cell receptor beta chain originates from a study of cytomegalovirus exposure and HLA in healthy donors. The CDR3 totals 15 residues. V shed 0 bases and J 2 bases; nucleotides not matched to a gene: 4. Germline CDR1 and CDR2: SGDLS and YYNGEE. PCR employed 60 Vbeta and 13 Jbeta primers. Sequencing used immunoSEQ multiplex PCR; TCRdb keeps in-frame clones, though not all of them. The sample consists of under 250,000 clones, around 73% of them appearing once. The rearrangement links TRBV9 to TRBJ2-7; 8 bases line up with TRBD2. Sequencing used PBMCs. The TCR sequence derives from a male donor in good health and CMV-seronegative. CDR3 coding DNA: TGTGCCAGCAGCGTAGTAATACTAGCGGCCTACGAGCAGTACTTC. Translating gives CASSVVILAAYEQYF.